The next 18 T cell receptor beta chains were all read from a single sample in a study of CD8 T cells in Susac syndrome. Random-hexamer reverse transcription was applied to roughly 0.5 to 1 ug RNA. TCRdb reprocessed the immunoSEQ multiplex PCR reads with MiXCR, giving one entry per CDR3 protein. The data contain some 220,000 distinct CDR3 sequences, about 96% of them seen just once; the ten biggest clones take up roughly 0.09%. The sequenced sample was CD4+ T cells from PBMCs. Receptor source: a human donor with multiple sclerosis.

The J gene is TRBJ2-1, the V gene TRBV27; D tentatively reads TRBD1 or TRBD2 (5 bases each). This CDR3 region has 11 residues. From germline, CDR1 is MNHEY and CDR2 SMNVEV (reference sequence). Trimming pared 5 bases from V and 10 bases from J, leaving 9 bases between. CDR3 sequence: CASSPGREQFF. Written as DNA, the CDR3 is TGTGCCAGCAGTCCGGGGCGGGAGCAGTTCTTC.

The chain recombines TRBV11-3 with TRBJ2-1, with 14 positions matching TRBD2. Germline CDR1 is SGHNT and CDR2 is YENEEA. With 1 base clipped from V and 4 bases from J, the junction kept 6 bases outside the gene matches. The CDR3 loop spans 18 amino acids. CDR3 region: CASSLAPGLAGEYNEQFF. Written as DNA, the CDR3 is TGTGCCAGCAGCTTAGCCCCGGGACTAGCGGGAGAGTACAATGAGCAGTTCTTC.

The chain recombines TRBV3-1 with TRBJ2-7; D unclear. Trimming stripped 1 base from V and 3 bases from J, with 10 bases between. Germline-derived CDR1 and CDR2 are LGHDT and YNNKEL (reference sequence). This CDR3 is 14 amino acids long. The CDR3 nucleotides read TGTGCCAGCAGCCAAGCTCCCTTCGACTACGAGCAGTACTTC. Amino acids: CASSQAPFDYEQYF.

V is TRBV7-9 and J is TRBJ2-5, with a tentative D call TRBD1 (6 bases). The CDR3 is 14 residues long. Germline CDR1 and CDR2: SEHNR and FQNEAQ (reference sequence). V lost 5 bases to trimming and J lost 0 bases, with 10 bases between them. The CDR3 bases are TGTGCCAGCAGCGATGGACAGTACCAAGAGACCCAGTACTTC. Its protein product is CASSDGQYQETQYF. The full variable domain, rest sourced from reference TRBV7-9 and TRBJ2-5, is DTGVSQNPRHKITKRGQNVTFRCDPISEHNRLYWYRQTLGQGPEFLTYFQNEAQLEKSRLLSDRFSAERPKGSFSTLEIQRTEQGDSAMYLCASSDGQYQETQYFGPGTRLLVL.

The gene calls are TRBV29-1 and TRBJ2-1, with TRBD2 identical over 8 bases. Germline V lookup: CDR1 SQVTM, CDR2 ANQGSEA. CDR3 size: 11 residues. The CDR3 protein is CRGDRGGEQFF. The CDR3 nucleotides are TGCAGGGGCGATCGGGGGGGTGAGCAGTTCTTC.

The gene calls are TRBV28 and TRBJ2-5; D is possibly TRBD2 (5 bases). The germline CDR1 and CDR2 sequences are MDHEN and SYDVKM. CDR3 size: 13 residues. Trimming stripped 6 bases from V and 7 bases from J, with 15 bases between. The CDR3 nucleotides are TGTGCCAGCAGAAAAGGCGGTCGGGGGACCCAGTACTTC. This sequence encodes CASRKGGRGTQYF.

CDR3 region: CSATEPYNEQFF. In DNA form, the CDR3 reads TGCAGTGCTACAGAGCCGTACAATGAGCAGTTCTTC. The genes are TRBV20-1 and TRBJ2-1; no clear D gene. CDR1 and CDR2 (germline): DFQATT, SNEGSKA (reference sequence). The CDR3 loop spans 12 amino acids. Between the trimmed V and J ends, which lost 4 bases and 4 bases, there was a span of 8 bases.

The CDR3 bases are TGTGCCAGCAGTCACGGCCGGAGAGAAGCTTTCTTT. Protein: CASSHGRREAFF. The J gene is TRBJ1-1, the V gene TRBV12-3 or TRBV12-4; no reliable D call. Trimming took off 5 bases at V and 8 bases at J, with 12 bases between the two ends. The CDR3 runs to 12 residues.

The chain recombines TRBV29-1 with TRBJ2-7; 13 nucleotides match TRBD2. V shed 6 bases, J shed 7 bases, and the junction held 12 bases outside the gene matches. This CDR3 is built from 15 residues. CDR1 and CDR2 from the germline V gene are SQVTM and ANQGSEA. Here the CDR3 reads CSVRLAGGPPGEQYF. The CDR3 DNA is TGCAGCGTAAGACTAGCGGGAGGTCCACCGGGAGAGCAGTACTTC.

The V call is TRBV19, the J call TRBJ2-7; D is uncertain. V shed 8 bases and J shed 5 bases, with 10 bases lying between them. Germline V gene sequence: CDR1 LNHDA, CDR2 SQIVND (reference sequence). This CDR3 comprises 11 residues. The DNA for the CDR3 is TGTGCCAGTGGGGATTTTCACGAGCAGTACTTC. Protein sequence: CASGDFHEQYF.

The V and J genes are TRBV20-1 and TRBJ2-3; D call uncertain. V dropped 6 bases and J dropped 2 bases, with 21 bases sitting between them. Per the germline V gene, CDR1 is DFQATT and CDR2 is SNEGSKA (reference sequence). The CDR3 extends over 16 amino acids. The CDR3 region is CSAPTLPGTNTDTQYF. CDR3 in DNA: TGCAGTGCCCCGACCTTACCGGGCACAAACACAGATACGCAGTATTTT.

The chain links TRBV14 to TRBJ1-4; the D is unclear. V was clipped by 1 base and J by 3 bases, with 9 bases between them. From germline, CDR1 is SGHDN and CDR2 FVKESK. The CDR3 length is 15 residues. The CDR3 loop reads CASSQGRTANEKLFF. In nucleotides, the CDR3 is TGTGCCAGCAGCCAAGGCAGGACGGCTAATGAAAAACTGTTTTTT.

The chain employs TRBV20-1 and TRBJ2-7; TRBD2 aligns across 13 bases. The V segment lost 6 bases and the J segment 2 bases; nucleotides outside the gene matches: 10. This CDR3 contains 16 residues. Germline V gives CDR1 DFQATT, CDR2 SNEGSKA (reference sequence). CDR3 sequence (DNA): TGCAGTGCAAGATTAATGGGACTAGCGGGGACCTACGAGCAGTACTTC. Its translation: CSARLMGLAGTYEQYF.

The gene calls are TRBV20-1 and TRBJ2-5, with unresolved D. CDR3 length: 11 residues. Germline loops: CDR1 DFQATT, CDR2 SNEGSKA (reference sequence). V dropped 2 bases and J dropped 0 bases, with 1 base sitting between them. The CDR3 nucleotides read TGCAGTGCTAGACACCAAGAGACCCAGTACTTC. This gives the protein CSARHQETQYF.

The rearrangement joins TRBV7-9 to TRBJ2-2, with 10 positions matching TRBD1. V lost 4 bases and J lost 4; bases outside the gene matches: 9. The CDR3 runs to 17 residues. Germline values: CDR1 SEHNR, CDR2 FQNEAQ (reference sequence). The CDR3 DNA is TGTGCCAGCAGCTGGGAGTGGGGACAGGGGATCACCGGGGAGCTGTTTTTT. Protein sequence: CASSWEWGQGITGELFF.

The chain joins TRBV18 to TRBJ1-1; D ambiguous. The CDR3 has 13 residues. Germline CDR1 is KGHSH and CDR2 is LQKENI. V was clipped by 5 bases and J by 2 bases, with 9 bases between them. In DNA, the CDR3 is TGTGCCAGCTCAACGAAGGGTAACACTGAAGCTTTCTTT. This sequence encodes CASSTKGNTEAFF.

The rearrangement uses TRBV4-1 and TRBJ1-4; D call uncertain. Per germline, CDR1 MGHRA and CDR2 YSYEKL. The CDR3 contains 13 residues. With 8 bases removed from V and 5 bases from J, the gap between germline ends came to 12 bases. In nucleotides, the CDR3 is TGCGCCAGCCGGCTGCGGGAAAATGAAAAACTGTTTTTT. Its translation: CASRLRENEKLFF.

V and J are TRBV3-1 and TRBJ1-2; D may be TRBD1 (6 bases). This CDR3 contains 14 residues. Germline V gene lookup returns CDR1 LGHDT and CDR2 YNNKEL (reference sequence). Trimming left V 3 bases short and J 2 bases short, with 10 bases between. In DNA, the CDR3 is TGTGCCAGCAGCCACAGGGGCTCCAACTATGGCTACACCTTC. The encoded protein is CASSHRGSNYGYTF.